This T cell receptor beta chain was obtained from a study of beta chain features in type 1 diabetes. Expressed TCRB transcripts got sequenced, as all isolated RNA was reverse transcribed. The table came from immunoSEQ multiplex PCR; TCRdb's copy has only in-frame clones and leaves some out. The sample has approximately 17,000 clones; under 80% are singletons. In all sorted populations, purity surpassed 95%. With respect to this clone: Its target is not known. The germline gene is not matched at one end of the junction; a read error may be the cause.

Study observations and caveats: VDJ junctions from type 1 diabetes patients carried fewer insertions and larger deletions. Shortening of TCRB CDR3s, moderate but significant, appeared in all four CD4+ subsets of Type 1 diabetes patients.

The TCR originated in a man aged 25-45 years with type 1 diabetes. The sample taken for sequencing was stem cell memory CD4+ T cells from blood.

CDR3: CASSEGGHANEKLFF. CDR3 bases: TGTGCCAGCAGCGAAGGTGGACATGCTAATGAAAAACTGTTTTTT. J is TRBJ1-4 and V is TRBV2; a weak D match, TRBD1 (5 bases). Germline CDR1 and CDR2: SNHLY and FYNNEI. CDR3 length: 15 amino acids.